This is a list of T cell receptor beta chains from one sample in a study of blood T cells in healthy people across ages. One entry per CDR3 protein results from TCRdb running MiXCR on the 5' RACE reads. The data hold more than 650,000 distinct CDR3 sequences, with approximately 21% observed a single time. The source material was blood. The receptor set was obtained from a man between 70 and 80 years old in good health. Each CDR3 is given with its conserved first and last residue. The order of the fields is CDR3 length, V gene, D gene, J gene, clone size, CDR3 protein, CDR3 DNA. D genes are given only for firm matches. Some rows have no size entry. The others give once, few or many, or a class for an expanded clone.

CDR3 length: 14; V gene: TRBV9; D gene: -; J gene: TRBJ2-1; clone size: -; CDR3 protein: CASSPPPLYNEQFF; CDR3 DNA: TGTGCCAGCAGCCCCCCCCCTTTATACAATGAGCAGTTCTTC
CDR3 length: 11; V gene: TRBV20-1; D gene: -; J gene: TRBJ1-1; clone size: -; CDR3 protein: CSARGFYEAFF; CDR3 DNA: TGCAGTGCTAGAGGGTTCTATGAAGCTTTCTTT
CDR3 length: 12; V gene: TRBV19; D gene: -; J gene: TRBJ1-6; clone size: -; CDR3 protein: CASRGRNSPLHF; CDR3 DNA: TGTGCCAGCAGAGGGAGAAATTCACCCCTCCACTTT
CDR3 length: 16; V gene: TRBV12-3/TRBV12-4; D gene: -; J gene: TRBJ2-2; clone size: few; CDR3 protein: CASSLGSRENTGELFF; CDR3 DNA: TGTGCCAGCAGTTTAGGTAGCAGGGAGAACACCGGGGAGCTGTTTTTT
CDR3 length: 15; V gene: TRBV2; D gene: -; J gene: TRBJ2-7; clone size: many; CDR3 protein: CASSERTGREYEQYF; CDR3 DNA: TGTGCCAGCAGTGAGAGGACAGGTCGGGAGTACGAGCAGTACTTC
CDR3 length: 17; V gene: TRBV7-2; D gene: TRBD2; J gene: TRBJ2-1; clone size: few; CDR3 protein: CASSFPTSGSSYNEQFF; CDR3 DNA: TGTGCCAGCAGCTTCCCGACTAGCGGGAGCTCCTACAATGAGCAGTTCTTC
CDR3 length: 13; V gene: TRBV7-7; D gene: -; J gene: TRBJ2-5; clone size: many; CDR3 protein: CASSLTRGETQYF; CDR3 DNA: TGTGCCAGCAGCTTAACGAGGGGAGAGACCCAGTACTTC
CDR3 length: 13; V gene: TRBV29-1; D gene: TRBD1; J gene: TRBJ2-7; clone size: -; CDR3 protein: CSVEEGGEGEQYF; CDR3 DNA: TGCAGCGTTGAGGAAGGGGGCGAAGGCGAGCAGTACTTC
CDR3 length: 15; V gene: TRBV7-3; D gene: TRBD2; J gene: TRBJ2-3; clone size: -; CDR3 protein: CASRAPSGMADTQYF; CDR3 DNA: TGTGCCAGCAGAGCCCCTAGCGGGATGGCAGATACGCAGTATTTT
CDR3 length: 14; V gene: TRBV28; D gene: TRBD2; J gene: TRBJ2-7; clone size: -; CDR3 protein: CASILAGGDYEQYF; CDR3 DNA: TGTGCCAGCATCTTAGCGGGGGGTGACTACGAGCAGTACTTC
CDR3 length: 12; V gene: TRBV5-1; D gene: -; J gene: TRBJ2-7; clone size: -; CDR3 protein: CASSYDRYEQYF; CDR3 DNA: TGCGCCAGCAGCTACGACAGATACGAGCAGTACTTC
CDR3 length: 16; V gene: TRBV5-1; D gene: TRBD1; J gene: TRBJ2-7; clone size: -; CDR3 protein: CASSPNPQGSSYEQYF; CDR3 DNA: TGCGCCAGCAGCCCCAACCCACAGGGGAGCTCCTACGAGCAGTACTTC
CDR3 length: 15; V gene: TRBV5-1; D gene: -; J gene: TRBJ2-3; clone size: few; CDR3 protein: CASSSLRSHTDTQYF; CDR3 DNA: TGCGCCAGCAGCTCTTTACGTTCCCACACAGATACGCAGTATTTT
CDR3 length: 16; V gene: TRBV28; D gene: TRBD2; J gene: TRBJ2-7; clone size: -; CDR3 protein: CASSFQLASLSYEQYF; CDR3 DNA: TGTGCCAGCAGTTTCCAACTAGCGTCACTTTCCTACGAGCAGTACTTC
CDR3 length: 14; V gene: TRBV3-1; D gene: TRBD2; J gene: TRBJ2-7; clone size: -; CDR3 protein: CASSQPGGDYEQYF; CDR3 DNA: TGTGCCAGCAGCCAGCCCGGGGGGGACTACGAGCAGTACTTC
CDR3 length: 16; V gene: TRBV12-3/TRBV12-4; D gene: -; J gene: TRBJ2-3; clone size: -; CDR3 protein: CASSIRGGGRTDTQYF; CDR3 DNA: TGTGCCAGCAGTATACGGGGAGGGGGTAGGACAGATACGCAGTATTTT
CDR3 length: 16; V gene: TRBV7-2; D gene: TRBD2; J gene: TRBJ2-1; clone size: few; CDR3 protein: CASSWRTSGSHNEQFF; CDR3 DNA: TGTGCCAGCAGCTGGAGAACTAGCGGGTCCCACAATGAGCAGTTCTTC
CDR3 length: 13; V gene: TRBV7-2; D gene: TRBD2; J gene: TRBJ2-7; clone size: -; CDR3 protein: CASSLGLAGGKYF; CDR3 DNA: TGTGCCAGCAGCTTGGGACTAGCGGGGGGAAAGTACTTC
CDR3 length: 12; V gene: TRBV6-2/TRBV6-3; D gene: -; J gene: TRBJ2-1; clone size: few; CDR3 protein: CASRLGYNEQFF; CDR3 DNA: TGTGCCAGCAGACTAGGCTACAATGAGCAGTTCTTC